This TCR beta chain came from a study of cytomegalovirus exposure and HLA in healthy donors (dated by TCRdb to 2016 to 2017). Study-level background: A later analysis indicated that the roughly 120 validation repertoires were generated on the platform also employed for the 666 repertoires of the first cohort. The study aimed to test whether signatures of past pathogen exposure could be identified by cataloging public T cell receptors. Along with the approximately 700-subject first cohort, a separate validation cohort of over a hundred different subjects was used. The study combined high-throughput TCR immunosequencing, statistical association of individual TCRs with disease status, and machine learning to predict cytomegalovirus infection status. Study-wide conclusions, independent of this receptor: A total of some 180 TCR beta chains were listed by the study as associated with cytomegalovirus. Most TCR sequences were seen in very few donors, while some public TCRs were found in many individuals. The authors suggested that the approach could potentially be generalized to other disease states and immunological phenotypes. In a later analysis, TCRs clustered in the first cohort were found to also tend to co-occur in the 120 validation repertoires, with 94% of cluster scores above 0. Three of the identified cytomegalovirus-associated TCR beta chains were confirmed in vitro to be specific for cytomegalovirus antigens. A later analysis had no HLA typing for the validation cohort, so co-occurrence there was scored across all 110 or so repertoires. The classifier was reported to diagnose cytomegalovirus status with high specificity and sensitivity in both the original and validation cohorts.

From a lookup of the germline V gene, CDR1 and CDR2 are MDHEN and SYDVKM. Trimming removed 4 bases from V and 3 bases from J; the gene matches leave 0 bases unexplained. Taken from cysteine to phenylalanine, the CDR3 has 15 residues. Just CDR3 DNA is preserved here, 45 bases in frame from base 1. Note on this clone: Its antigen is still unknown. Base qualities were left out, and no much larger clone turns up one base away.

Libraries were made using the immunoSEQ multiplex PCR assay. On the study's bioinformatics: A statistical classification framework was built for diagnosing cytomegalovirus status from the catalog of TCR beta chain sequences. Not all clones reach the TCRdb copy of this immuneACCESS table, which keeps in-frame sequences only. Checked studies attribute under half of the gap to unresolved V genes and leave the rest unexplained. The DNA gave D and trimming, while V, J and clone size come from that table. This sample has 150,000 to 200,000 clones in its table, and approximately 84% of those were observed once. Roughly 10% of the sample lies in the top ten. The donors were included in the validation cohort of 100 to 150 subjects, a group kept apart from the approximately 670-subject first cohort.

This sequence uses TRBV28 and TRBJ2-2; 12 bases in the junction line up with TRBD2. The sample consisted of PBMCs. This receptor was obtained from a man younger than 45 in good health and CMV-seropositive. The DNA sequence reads TGTGCCAGCAGTTCTAGCGGGAGGGACACCGGGGAGCTGTTTTTT. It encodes CASSSSGRDTGELFF.